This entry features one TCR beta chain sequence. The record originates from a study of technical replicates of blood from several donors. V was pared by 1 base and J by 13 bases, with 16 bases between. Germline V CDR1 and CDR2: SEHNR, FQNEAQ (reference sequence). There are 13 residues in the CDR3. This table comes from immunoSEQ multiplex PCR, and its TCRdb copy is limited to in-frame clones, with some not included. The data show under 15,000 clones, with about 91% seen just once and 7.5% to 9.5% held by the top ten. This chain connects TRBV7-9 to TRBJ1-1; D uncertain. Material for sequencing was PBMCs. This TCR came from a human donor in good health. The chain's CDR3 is CASSLERTSVGFF. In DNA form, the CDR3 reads TGTGCCAGCAGCTTAGAGCGGACTTCGGTTGGTTTCTTT. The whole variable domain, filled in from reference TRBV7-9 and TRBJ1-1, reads DTGVSQNPRHKITKRGQNVTFRCDPISEHNRLYWYRQTLGQGPEFLTYFQNEAQLEKSRLLSDRFSAERPKGSFSTLEIQRTEQGDSAMYLCASSLERTSVGFFGQGTRLTVV.